Each of the 5 T cell receptor beta chains below was sequenced from the same sample in a study of identical twins. Using its own MiXCR run on the 5' RACE reads, TCRdb lists one record per CDR3 protein. The sample lists 1.5 million to 2 million distinct CDR3 sequences, about 32% occurring once. The sequencing sample was made of cord blood. The receptors were gathered from a newborn girl in good health.

This clonotype was seen once. The chain uses TRBV27 and TRBJ2-2; 8 nucleotides line up with TRBD1. V gave up 8 bases and J gave up 10 bases; unmatched junction bases: 6. CDR3 length: 12 residues. Germline V gene lookup returns CDR1 MNHEY and CDR2 SMNVEV (reference sequence). For the CDR3, the DNA is TGTGCCAGCGCCCCGGACAGGGAGGAGCTGTTTTTT. Encoded protein: CASAPDREELFF.

The chain combines TRBV5-4 with TRBJ1-2; 9 nucleotides match TRBD1. From germline, CDR1 is SGHNT and CDR2 YYREEE (reference sequence). The ends lost 4 bases at V and 0 bases at J; junction bases unmatched: 10. There are 17 residues in the CDR3. The CDR3 protein is CASSPGTGRTSNYGYTF. CDR3 DNA sequence: TGTGCCAGCAGCCCCGGGACAGGGAGGACCTCTAACTATGGCTACACCTTC.

The chain joins TRBV7-2 to TRBJ2-1, with D perhaps TRBD2 (6 bases). This CDR3 is built from 15 residues. V was shortened by 6 bases and J by 4 bases, with 16 bases between the two germline ends. Germline CDR1 is SGHTA and CDR2 is FQGNSA. In DNA form, the CDR3 reads TGTGCCAGCAGACTTCGACTAGGGGAGTACAATGAGCAGTTCTTC. It is translated as CASRLRLGEYNEQFF. Full variable domain (rest looked up from reference TRBV7-2 and TRBJ2-1): GAGVSQSPSNKVTEKGKDVELRCDPISGHTALYWYRQSLGQGLEFLIYFQGNSAPDKSGLPSDRFSAERTGGSVSTLTIQRTQQEDSAVYLCASRLRLGEYNEQFFGPGTRLTVL.

The table lists this clonotype with many counts. The chain has TRBV20-1 and TRBJ2-7; 7 positions match TRBD1. The CDR3 is made up of 13 amino acids. Germline V gene lookup returns CDR1 DFQATT and CDR2 SNEGSKA (reference sequence). The junction had 7 bases not matched to a gene; V was cut back by 6 bases and J by 2 bases. The CDR3 here is CSATGTATYEQYF. The CDR3, as DNA: TGCAGTGCAACCGGGACAGCTACCTACGAGCAGTACTTC.

This clonotype was detected only a few times. This chain uses TRBV9 with TRBJ2-4; 14 nucleotides align to TRBD2. V lost 0 bases, J lost 1 base, and 0 bases stayed unmatched. The CDR3 is 17 amino acids. Germline CDR1 reads SGDLS; CDR2 reads YYNGEE. The DNA of the CDR3 is TGTGCCAGCAGCGTAGGGACTAGCGGGAGGGCCAAAAACATTCAGTACTTC. Its translation: CASSVGTSGRAKNIQYF.